This T cell receptor beta chain was identified during a study of human T cells and chemical hapten exposure. Broader study findings: Sensitizing with DPC caused no change in TCRs above 1 in 1000 frequency.

Time point specified: patch test 3, about 24 weeks after DPC sensitization. Stated treatment: therapeutic diphenylcyclopropenone sensitization with weekly scalp DPC. Whole blood that had not been fractionated was the source of extracted total RNA. A single record per CDR3 protein comes from TCRdb applying MiXCR to the RACE reads. The sample includes roughly 38,000 distinct CDR3 sequences, more than 8% seen only once; the top ten take roughly 25%. A word on this clonotype: Its antigen is as yet unknown.

The V and J ends lost 7 bases and 9 bases, in that order; junction bases with no gene match: 8. This CDR3 is 12 amino acids long. CDR1 is WSHSY and CDR2 is SAAADI in the germline V gene. This chain joins TRBV10-2 and TRBJ1-1; 7 nucleotides agree with TRBD1. The origin of this receptor is a man aged 45-60 years with alopecia areata. Some clones in this sample may be carry-over from other donors' samples. The sample was whole blood, taken in connection with sensitization to the hapten diphenylcyclopropenone (DPC). In DNA form, the CDR3 reads TGCGCCAGCATCGCTGCGACAGGGCAAGCTTTCTTT. Translation gives CASIAATGQAFF.